The rows below give T cell receptor beta chains drawn from one sample of a study of T cell changes during pregnancy in multiple sclerosis. TCRdb's copy holds only in-frame clones and misses some; the assay was immunoSEQ multiplex PCR. Of over 80,000 clones listed, about 93% are singletons. Material: peripheral blood, obtained in the third trimester of pregnancy. The source is a female donor in good health, enrolled as a control in a pregnancy study. CDR3s include the opening cysteine and the closing phenylalanine or tryptophan. D genes are given only for firm matches. The size entry is marked missing in some rows and otherwise reads once, few, many or a size class.

TGTGCCAGCAGACCAGCGGGGGCTAGCACAGATACGCAGTATTTT | CASRPAGASTDTQYF | 15 | TRBD2 | NA | TRBJ2-3 | TRBV5-4
TGTGCCACCAGCCGCCAAGGGGTTCGAGCTTTCTTT | CATSRQGVRAFF | 12 | NA | NA | TRBJ1-1 | TRBV15
TGCGCCAGCAGCGGGGATCTAGCGGGCACAGATACGCAGTATTTT | CASSGDLAGTDTQYF | 15 | TRBD2 | NA | TRBJ2-3 | TRBV5-1
TGCGCCAGCAGTATTATTGATGAGCAGTTCTTC | CASSIIDEQFF | 11 | NA | NA | TRBJ2-1 | TRBV5-1
TGCAGCGTTGGGGCAGTATCGACCGGGGAGCTGTTTTTT | CSVGAVSTGELFF | 13 | NA | once | TRBJ2-2 | TRBV29-1
TGTGCCAGCTCACCTACCGGGAGCGGATTGTACGAGCAGTACTTC | CASSPTGSGLYEQYF | 15 | NA | NA | TRBJ2-7 | TRBV18
TGTGCCAGCAGTTTTGGGGCAGGGAATAGTAATGGCTACACCTTC | CASSFGAGNSNGYTF | 15 | NA | NA | TRBJ1-2 | TRBV27
TGTGCCACCAGCAGAGACCCTGGGACTAGCGACACCGGGGAGCTGTTTTTT | CATSRDPGTSDTGELFF | 17 | TRBD2 | NA | TRBJ2-2 | TRBV15
TGTGCCAGCTCACCAACGGGGAGCTCCTACGAGCAGTACTTC | CASSPTGSSYEQYF | 14 | NA | NA | TRBJ2-7 | TRBV18
TGTGCCAGCAGCCAAGGGGGGGAGAGGGTTGATACGCAGTATTTT | CASSQGGERVDTQYF | 15 | NA | once | TRBJ2-3 | TRBV4-2
TGTGCCAGCAGGTACAGGGTAGGCAATGAGCAGTTCTTC | CASRYRVGNEQFF | 13 | NA | NA | TRBJ2-1 | TRBV5-6
TGCGCCAGCAGCCAAGTTGATACGGATGAGCAGTTCTTC | CASSQVDTDEQFF | 13 | NA | NA | TRBJ2-1 | TRBV4-1
TGTGCCAGCCTACAGGGGAATCAGCCCCAGCATTTT | CASLQGNQPQHF | 12 | TRBD1 | once | TRBJ1-5 | TRBV28
TGTGCCAGCTCACCAGCGCGCGCAGGGAATTTTGAAGCTTTCTTT | CASSPARAGNFEAFF | 15 | NA | NA | TRBJ1-1 | TRBV18
TGTGCCAGCAGCTTACGACTAGCGGTGGCGGCAGATACGCAGTATTTT | CASSLRLAVAADTQYF | 16 | TRBD2 | NA | TRBJ2-3 | TRBV5-4
TGCGCCAGCAGCCAAGTACTAATAAGGGATACGCAGTATTTT | CASSQVLIRDTQYF | 14 | NA | NA | TRBJ2-3 | TRBV4-1
TGTGCCAGCTCACCACGGAGTGCAAAAAACATTCAGTACTTC | CASSPRSAKNIQYF | 14 | NA | NA | TRBJ2-4 | TRBV18
TGCGCCAGCAGCCCGGTGTCCGCGGGCGAGCAGTTCTTC | CASSPVSAGEQFF | 13 | NA | NA | TRBJ2-1 | TRBV4-1
TGTGCCAGCGGAATGGGACTACCTTACGAGCAGTACTTC | CASGMGLPYEQYF | 13 | TRBD2 | NA | TRBJ2-7 | TRBV27
TGTGCCAGCAGCTTCAGGCCTGTAGACACTGAAGCTTTCTTT | CASSFRPVDTEAFF | 14 | NA | NA | TRBJ1-1 | TRBV7-9
TGTGCCAGCAGTTTAAGACGGGGCACTGAAGCTTTCTTT | CASSLRRGTEAFF | 13 | NA | NA | TRBJ1-1 | TRBV27
TGCGCCAGCAGCCGCCCGGGACAGATATTTTACGAGCAGTACTTC | CASSRPGQIFYEQYF | 15 | TRBD1 | NA | TRBJ2-7 | TRBV4-1
TGTGCCAGCAGTTACTCGGCAGGGGTTGGCAATGAGCAGTTCTTC | CASSYSAGVGNEQFF | 15 | NA | NA | TRBJ2-1 | TRBV6-5
TGTGCCAGCAGTGAAGCGGACCCGGGACAGTTATACGAGCAGTACTTC | CASSEADPGQLYEQYF | 16 | TRBD1 | NA | TRBJ2-7 | TRBV2
TGTGCCAGCAGCCTTGGCCGAATTCCCTACGAGCAGTACTTC | CASSLGRIPYEQYF | 14 | NA | NA | TRBJ2-7 | TRBV7-8
TGTGCCAGCAGTCGACAGGACCCTGAAAAACTGTTTTTT | CASSRQDPEKLFF | 13 | NA | once | TRBJ1-4 | TRBV6-6
TGCGCCAGCAGCCTCGTGGGGCAGGCTGAAGCTTTCTTT | CASSLVGQAEAFF | 13 | NA | few | TRBJ1-1 | TRBV5-1
TGTGCCAGCTCACCAGGGACTAGGGGCGAGCAGTACTTC | CASSPGTRGEQYF | 13 | TRBD2 | NA | TRBJ2-7 | TRBV18
TGTGCCAGCATGAGGGAGTCAGGTGAGCAGTTCTTC | CASMRESGEQFF | 12 | NA | NA | TRBJ2-1 | TRBV6-5